This entry is about one T cell receptor (beta chain). It has no known antigen specificity. Base quality data are lacking; no much larger clone is found one base away. Donors were approximately 42 systemically healthy Caucasian individuals from Russia aged 6 to 90 years. Each donor gave ten milliliters of peripheral blood, drawn into EDTA-treated Vacutainer tubes. PBMCs were isolated by Ficoll-Paque density-gradient centrifugation, with at least 6 million obtained per sample. Total RNA was extracted from PBMCs with Trizol reagent, with at least 6 micrograms obtained per sample. For every donor, an aliquot of PBMCs went through flow cytometry to measure the percentages of naive CD45RAhigh/CD27high T cells. This record comes from a study of blood T cells in healthy people across ages (dated by TCRdb to the mid-2010s). About the investigation overall: Template switching captured roughly one uniquely barcoded TCR beta cDNA molecule per two T cells in model experiments. Age-related changes in TCR beta repertoire diversity were measured in the study by deep sequencing normalized with unique cDNA molecular identifiers. The donors were split into four age groups: young (average about 15 years), middle-aged (roughly 42), aged (more than 55) and long-lived (approximately 80). Donors of different ages were randomly distributed across sequencing lanes to avoid experimental bias. Using the same blood draw, the study looked at two additional independent replicas of 1 million unique cDNA reads for two donors, one aged 18 to 30 and the other aged 80 or older. What the research found in general, with its limitations: Compared with the aged group, the long-lived group had more naive CD4+ T cells, fewer expanded clones and increased TCR diversity, a pattern suggesting age selection. Because donor CMV infection status was unknown, age-related changes in expanded clonotypes were potentially confounded. Bulk unsorted PBMC profiling prevented conclusive comparison of naive and antigen-experienced compartments. Observed TCR beta diversity correlated strongly with the percentage of naive T cells measured by flow cytometry. Observed TCR beta diversity per million T cells fell roughly linearly with age, and a significant reduction was already apparent by age approximately 40. Estimates of total diversity based on one million sequenced T cells were regarded as lower bounds and as underestimates.

Preparation of the library involved 5' RACE. The instrument given in TCRdb is Illumina HiSeq 2500. A second PCR of 7 to 11 cycles was run with a J-beta primer mix and a sample-barcoded 5' primer. A template-switch 5' adaptor carrying 12 random nucleotides introduced a unique molecular identifier onto each TCR beta cDNA molecule. At least 2.5 million CDR3-containing paired-end reads were obtained from each sample. All of the RNA was converted into first-strand cDNA using the Mint cDNA synthesis kit, with a TRBC-specific oligonucleotide serving as the primer. Following uracil-DNA glycosylase treatment, all cDNA underwent a first 18-cycle PCR with the universal primers M1SS and BC2_uni_R. As for the authors' bioinformatics: For normalization, 1 million high-quality reads, each with a distinct molecular identifier, were randomly selected from each sample. Instead of being binned into consensus sequences, reads with shared molecular identifiers were discarded. MiTCR, with a Q25 quality threshold and the strictest error-elimination algorithm, was used for CDR3 identification, clonotype clustering and error correction. A nonparametric unseen species model with Euler transformation was used to estimate a lower bound on total TCR beta diversity. TCRdb reworked the public reads: Q25 trimming with fastp, MiXCR clone assembly, productive beta chains retained. Each record represents a unique CDR3 protein, reported with the most common genes and DNA among its rows. TCRdb's processing, not the authors' own work, is the source of the V and J calls. Present in this sample are 660,000 or so distinct CDR3 sequences, roughly 50% of which were seen just once. About two fifths of the sample rests with the top ten.

The germline V gene supplies CDR1 KGHSH and CDR2 LQKENI. The CDR3 holds 16 amino acids from the cysteine to the phenylalanine. The CDR3 DNA has 48 bases and is translated from base 1. V is reduced by 2 bases and J by 4 bases, leaving a spacing of 14 bases between them. This receptor chain uses TRBV18 and TRBJ2-2; no confident D gene assignment can be made. The TCR was taken from a man aged 55 to 70 in good health. The sequenced sample was blood. The CDR3 protein sequence reads: CASSPSSGMATGELFF. The nucleotide sequence reads as follows: TGTGCCAGCTCACCAAGTTCAGGAATGGCCACCGGGGAGCTGTTTTTT. With the rest looked up from the reference TRBV18 and TRBJ2-2 genes rather than sequenced, the full variable domain is NAGVMQNPRHLVRRRGQEARLRCSPMKGHSHVYWYRQLPEEGLKFMVYLQKENIIDESGMPKERFSAEFPKEGPSILRIQQVVRGDSAAYFCASSPSSGMATGELFFGEGSRLTVL.